A selection of T cell receptor beta chains follows, all from one sample in a study of shared T cell receptors in the human thymus. Profiled with immunoSEQ multiplex PCR; TCRdb holds only in-frame clones, not every one. Here the sample spans over 650,000 clones, about 87% being singletons. Separately, the same data were catalogued under a study of human thymus T cells.

The material sequenced was thymocytes. All receptors come from a boy less than two years old with a congenital heart defect. CDR3s include the opening cysteine and the closing phenylalanine or tryptophan. A D gene is named only where the DNA matches it firmly. Part of the rows lack a size; the others show once, few, many or a class for expanded clones.

v_gene	abundance	d_gene	j_gene	CDR3nt	CDR3aa
TRBV6-5	.	TRBD2	TRBJ2-1	TGTGCCAGCAGTAGGGACTACCCGGGTGAGCAGTTCTTC	CASSRDYPGEQFF
TRBV5-1	.	TRBD2	TRBJ2-2	TGCGCCAGCAGCTCCAAGCGGGAGGACACCGGGGAGCTGTTTTTT	CASSSKREDTGELFF
TRBV7-6	once	.	TRBJ2-5	TGTGCCAGCAGGGAGGGGCCGGGGGAGACCCAGTACTTC	CASREGPGETQYF
TRBV2	.	.	TRBJ2-7	TGTGCCAGCAGAGCTAGGACTAAACAGAGCACTCTGGCCTACGAGCAGTACTTC	CASRARTKQSTLAYEQYF
TRBV28	.	.	TRBJ1-4	TGTGCCAGCAGTTTCGGCAGGGTTAATGAAAAACTGTTTTTT	CASSFGRVNEKLFF
TRBV5-4	.	TRBD2	TRBJ2-7	TGTGCCAGCAGCTTCGGGGGGGGGTACTACGAGCAGTACTTC	CASSFGGGYYEQYF
TRBV27	.	.	TRBJ2-7	TGTGCCAGCAGTTTACCCGGGACAATATATCGGTACTTC	CASSLPGTIYRYF
TRBV4-3	.	TRBD2	TRBJ2-7	TGCGCCAGCAGCCAAGCGACGGCAGGGATTTGTCGACTAGCGGCCTACGAGCAGTACTTC	CASSQATAGICRLAAYEQYF
TRBV7-2	.	.	TRBJ2-5	TGTGCCAGCAGCCAGTGGGGTAGCGGAGAGGGGGAGACCCAGTACTTC	CASSQWGSGEGETQYF
TRBV11-2	once	TRBD2	TRBJ2-1	TGTGCCAGCAGACTCAGCGGGAGGGCCTTCTACAATGAGCAGTTCTTC	CASRLSGRAFYNEQFF
TRBV4-3	.	.	TRBJ2-7	TGCGCCAGCAGCCAATGGGAACTTAGCGGAGAAACTTACGAGCAGTACTTC	CASSQWELSGETYEQYF
TRBV20-1	.	.	TRBJ2-7	TGCAGTGCTAGAATTCAGAATAAGCAGTACTTC	CSARIQNKQYF
TRBV19	.	.	TRBJ2-7	TGTGCCAGTAGGGGACACCTCTCCTACGAGCAGTACTTC	CASRGHLSYEQYF
TRBV28	.	.	TRBJ1-5	TGTGCCAGCACCAGCACAGGCCCCGACTCAAATCAGCCCCAGCATTTT	CASTSTGPDSNQPQHF
TRBV4-3	.	.	TRBJ1-2	TGCGCCAGCAGCCAAGAAGCCCGGATAAAGCAGGGGGGCTACACCTTC	CASSQEARIKQGGYTF
TRBV15	.	.	TRBJ1-6	TGTGCCACCAGCAGAGATTCTAGACCCCTCCACTTT	CATSRDSRPLHF
TRBV18	.	.	TRBJ1-2	TGTGCCAGCTCATTAACGGGGAGGGAGTGGAGCTATGGCTACACCTTC	CASSLTGREWSYGYTF
TRBV4-3	.	.	TRBJ2-3	TGCGCCAGCAGCCAAGATTTAACGGGGTCTAGCACAGATACGCAGTATTTT	CASSQDLTGSSTDTQYF
TRBV4-2	.	.	TRBJ2-3	TGTGCCAGCAGCCAAGATCCAGCTGGGGAGGCAGATACGCAGTATTTT	CASSQDPAGEADTQYF
TRBV19	.	TRBD1	TRBJ1-1	TGTGCCAGTAGTACTTGGGACAGTGCACGCGACACTGAAGCTTTCTTT	CASSTWDSARDTEAFF
TRBV5-6	.	TRBD2	TRBJ2-7	TGTGCCAGCAGCGTAGCGGGAGGGCCCATATGCGAGCAGTACTTC	CASSVAGGPICEQYF
TRBV28	.	.	TRBJ2-3	TGTGCCAGCAGTTTACCTGGAACAGGGCGGTATTCGTATTTT	CASSLPGTGRYSYF
TRBV27	.	TRBD1	TRBJ2-2	TGTGCCAGCAGTGTCGGGACAGGTGATACCGGGGAGCTGTTTTTT	CASSVGTGDTGELFF
TRBV14	.	TRBD1	TRBJ2-1	TGTGCCAGCAGCCAACCTCACAGGGGCGGTAGAGTGTCCTACAATGAGCAGTTCTTC	CASSQPHRGGRVSYNEQFF
TRBV5-6	.	.	TRBJ2-1	TGTGCCAGCAGCTTCAGCAATGAGCAGTTCTTC	CASSFSNEQFF
TRBV28	once	TRBD1	TRBJ2-6	TGTGCCAGCATGAATGGCGGCACGGGACAGGGGTTACTCTCTGGGGCCAACGTCCTGACTTTC	CASMNGGTGQGLLSGANVLTF
TRBV15	.	.	TRBJ2-1	TGTGCCACCAGCAGAGATCGGCGGGGGCCTTACAATGAGCAGTTCTTC	CATSRDRRGPYNEQFF